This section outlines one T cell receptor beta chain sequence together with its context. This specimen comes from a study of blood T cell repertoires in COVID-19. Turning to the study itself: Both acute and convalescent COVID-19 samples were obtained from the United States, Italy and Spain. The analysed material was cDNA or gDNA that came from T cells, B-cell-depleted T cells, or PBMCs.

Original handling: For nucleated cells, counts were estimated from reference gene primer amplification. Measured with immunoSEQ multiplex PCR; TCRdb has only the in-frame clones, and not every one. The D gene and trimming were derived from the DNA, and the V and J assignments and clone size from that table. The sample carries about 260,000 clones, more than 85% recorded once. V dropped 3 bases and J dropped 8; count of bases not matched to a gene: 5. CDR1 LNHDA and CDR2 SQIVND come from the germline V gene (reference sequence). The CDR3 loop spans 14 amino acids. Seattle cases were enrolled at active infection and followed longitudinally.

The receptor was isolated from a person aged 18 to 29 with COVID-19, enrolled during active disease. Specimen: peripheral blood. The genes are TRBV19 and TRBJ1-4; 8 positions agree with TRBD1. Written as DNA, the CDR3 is TGTGCCAGTAGTATGCAGGGGGCTTGGGAAAAACTGTTTTTT. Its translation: CASSMQGAWEKLFF.